This TCR beta chain was captured by sequencing in a study of T cells expressing NK-cell markers. Study as a whole: Seropositivity for HCMV was found in most of the eight sequenced donors, with one seronegative.

The CDR3 runs to 16 residues. Per the germline V gene, CDR1 is SGDLS and CDR2 is YYNGEE. Points from the study as a whole: Similarly, these clonotypes led the CD3+CD56-NKG2C+ fraction as well in a handful of donors. In about six donors, dominant CD3+CD56+NKG2C+ clonotypes ranked among the top 10 CD8+ clonotypes.

Synthesis of TCR beta cDNA relied on 5'RACE template switching carrying UMIs. TCRdb reprocessed the 5' RACE reads and keeps a single row for each CDR3 protein, giving no DNA. This sample contains roughly 180,000 distinct CDR3 sequences. Comments on this clonotype: Antigen unknown.

The sequencing input was blood T cells: a sorted CD56 or NKG2C T cell subset, CD4+ or CD8+ T cells, or bulk PBMC T cells (not recorded which). The sequence was collected from a woman aged 18-70 years in good health. This chain links TRBV9 with TRBJ2-2; as DNA is missing, the TRBD2 call by TCRdb cannot be tested. CDR3 amino acids: CASSVGGEGYTGELFF.